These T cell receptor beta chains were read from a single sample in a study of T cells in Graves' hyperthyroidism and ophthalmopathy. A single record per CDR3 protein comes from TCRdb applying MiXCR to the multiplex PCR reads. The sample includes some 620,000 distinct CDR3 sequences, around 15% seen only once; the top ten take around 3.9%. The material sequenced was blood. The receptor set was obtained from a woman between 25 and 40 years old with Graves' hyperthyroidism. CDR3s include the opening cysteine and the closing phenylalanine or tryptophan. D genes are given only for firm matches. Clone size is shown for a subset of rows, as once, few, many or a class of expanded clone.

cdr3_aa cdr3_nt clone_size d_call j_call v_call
CASSLGGEGGTQYF TGTGCCAGCAGCTTAGGAGGGGAAGGGGGGACCCAGTACTTC many NA TRBJ2-5 TRBV7-8
CASSLGTSGTQYF TGTGCCAGCAGCTTAGGGACTAGCGGTACGCAGTATTTT many TRBD2 TRBJ2-3 TRBV7-2
CSARVSLNYGYTF TGCAGTGCTAGAGTGAGTCTTAACTATGGCTACACCTTC many NA TRBJ1-2 TRBV20-1
CASRGQGAIEQYF TGTGCCAGCAGGGGACAGGGGGCCATCGAGCAGTACTTC many TRBD1 TRBJ2-7 TRBV2
CASSLLASGSLNEQFF TGTGCCAGCAGTTTATTAGCTAGCGGGAGTCTCAATGAGCAGTTCTTC many TRBD2 TRBJ2-1 TRBV28
CASSPQQDRFDLRFGYEQYF TGTGCCAGCAGCCCACAACAGGACAGGTTTGATCTTCGGTTCGGCTACGAGCAGTACTTC NA TRBD1 TRBJ2-7 TRBV5-8
CASSFIAGVAGELFF TGTGCCAGCAGCTTCATAGCGGGAGTGGCCGGGGAGCTGTTTTTT NA TRBD2 TRBJ2-2 TRBV7-2
CSVDGKVQETQYF TGCAGCGTTGATGGGAAAGTCCAAGAGACCCAGTACTTC NA NA TRBJ2-5 TRBV29-1
CASSPLTGYEQYF TGTGCCAGCAGTCCGCTTACAGGGTACGAGCAGTACTTC many NA TRBJ2-7 TRBV27
CAWRGDANTEAFF TGTGCCTGGAGGGGGGACGCGAACACTGAAGCTTTCTTT many NA TRBJ1-1 TRBV30
CSAYPGQGNTEAFF TGCAGTGCTTATCCGGGACAGGGGAACACTGAAGCTTTCTTT many TRBD1 TRBJ1-1 TRBV20-1
CASSGGTDYNEQFF TGCGCCAGCAGCGGAGGGACGGACTACAATGAGCAGTTCTTC many NA TRBJ2-1 TRBV5-1
CASSQALAGEEIDTQYF TGCGCCAGCAGCCAAGCTCTAGCGGGAGAGGAGATAGATACGCAGTATTTT few TRBD2 TRBJ2-3 TRBV4-1
CASSLTPSYGYTF TGTGCCAGCAGCCTGACACCTAGCTATGGCTACACCTTC NA NA TRBJ1-2 TRBV28